A single sample gave rise to the 25 T cell receptor beta chains below, sequenced in a study of vaccination effects on CD4 cells after COVID-19 (dated by TCRdb to 2021 to 2024). Library prep was done by the immunoSEQ multiplex PCR assay. Imported from immuneACCESS, the table was reduced by TCRdb to in-frame sequences with V and J called. These copies leave out some clones; in studies compared against another copy, an unresolved V gene accounts for under half, and the cause of the remainder is not known. The sample profile shows 40,000 to 45,000 clones; around 71% of them were found once. 7.7% of the sample is taken by the ten largest. After around ten days of culture, CD4+ T cells were isolated with the EasySep CD4+ T cell isolation kit. Two doses of either the BNT162b2 or the mRNA-1273 mRNA SARS-CoV-2 vaccine were administered to participants. No antigen has been identified for these receptors. Sequencing used CD4+ T cells from PBMCs cultured without peptide, obtained after COVID-19 vaccination. These receptors all stem from a human donor who received a COVID-19 vaccine.

By sample share, this clone is medium-sized. V usage is TRBV7-2 and J usage is TRBJ1-2; 8 bases map to TRBD1. V shed 1 base and J 7 bases; nucleotides not matched to a gene: 11. CDR3 length: 16 residues. Germline loops: CDR1 SGHTA, CDR2 FQGNSA. The CDR3 coding sequence is TGTGCCAGCAGCTTAGAGGTCCTGGCAGGGGGCTCTGGCTACACCTTC. Residues: CASSLEVLAGGSGYTF.

This clone was observed a few times. V gene TRBV7-9 combines with J gene TRBJ2-7; TRBD1 matches 8 bases. Per germline, CDR1 SEHNR and CDR2 FQNEAQ (reference sequence). V shed 4 bases, J shed 1 base, and the junction held 3 bases outside the gene matches. This CDR3 is built from 14 residues. This CDR3 reads CASSWTGLSYEQYF. DNA for the CDR3: TGTGCCAGCAGCTGGACAGGGTTATCCTACGAGCAGTACTTC.

This chain connects TRBV6-5 to TRBJ2-5, with D uncertain. Germline loops: CDR1 MNHEY, CDR2 SVGAGI. The length of the CDR3 is 16 residues. V was trimmed by 0 bases and J by 0 bases, leaving 11 bases between them. The CDR3 region has the DNA TGTGCCAGCAGTTACTCCATTTCTAGTTACCAAGAGACCCAGTACTTC. Its protein product is CASSYSISSYQETQYF.

The chain is built from TRBV10-3 and TRBJ2-3, with D unclear. Germline V CDR1 and CDR2: ENHRY, SYGVKD. CDR3 size: 13 residues. V lost 3 bases, J lost 4 bases, and 8 bases lay in between. CDR3 in amino acids: CAISDSAPDTQYF. CDR3 nucleotide sequence: TGTGCCATCAGTGATTCCGCGCCAGATACGCAGTATTTT.

The chain has TRBV15 and TRBJ1-3; D is unresolved. The CDR3 is 17 amino acids. Trimming pared 0 bases from V and 2 bases from J, leaving 14 bases between. Germline V gene lookup returns CDR1 LNHNV and CDR2 YYDKDF (reference sequence). CDR3 DNA: TGTGCCACCAGCAGAGAGTCTGCTGTCCGCGCTGGAAACACCATATATTTT. Residues: CATSRESAVRAGNTIYF.

This chain connects TRBV29-1 to TRBJ1-1; perhaps TRBD1 as D (6 bases). CDR1 and CDR2 (germline): SQVTM, ANQGSEA. Trimming took off 6 bases at V and 6 bases at J, with 17 bases between the two ends. The CDR3 contains 13 residues. CDR3 sequence (DNA): TGCAGCGTCCAGGGGTCCATCCACGCTGAAGCTTTCTTT. Its translation is CSVQGSIHAEAFF.

This clone was seen only a few times. The V and J genes are TRBV3-1 (or the pseudogene TRBV3-2) and TRBJ2-7, with 8 bases lining up with TRBD1. Germline V gene lookup returns CDR1 LGHDT and CDR2 YNNKEL (reference sequence). Germline trimming cut 4 bases from V and 6 bases from J; bases unmatched to any gene: 5. The CDR3 is 13 residues long. CDR3 in amino acids: CASSPGQGGEQYF. The CDR3 DNA reads TGTGCCAGCAGCCCAGGACAGGGAGGCGAGCAGTACTTC.

The J gene is TRBJ1-2, the V gene TRBV3-1 (or the pseudogene TRBV3-2); 10 bases line up with TRBD1. Germline V lookup: CDR1 LGHDT, CDR2 YNNKEL (reference sequence). The CDR3 runs to 13 residues. V lost 4 bases, J lost 7 bases, and 3 bases stayed unmatched. DNA of the CDR3: TGTGCCAGCAGCCCGGGACAGGGGCTTGGCTACACCTTC. Residues: CASSPGQGLGYTF.

This chain uses TRBV18 with TRBJ2-4; 8 bases agree with TRBD2. V gave up 0 bases and J gave up 2 bases; unmatched junction bases: 6. The CDR3 spans 17 residues. Germline CDR1 is KGHSH and CDR2 is LQKENI. CDR3 nucleotide sequence: TGTGCCAGCTCACCACCGTTGCTAGCGGGCACCAAAAACATTCAGTACTTC. Translation: CASSPPLLAGTKNIQYF. Using reference TRBV18 and TRBJ2-4 for the parts outside the CDR3, the full variable domain is NAGVMQNPRHLVRRRGQEARLRCSPMKGHSHVYWYRQLPEEGLKFMVYLQKENIIDESGMPKERFSAEFPKEGPSILRIQQVVRGDSAAYFCASSPPLLAGTKNIQYFGAGTRLSVL.

The chain combines TRBV6-5 with TRBJ2-5, with TRBD1 identical over 8 bases. There are 14 residues in the CDR3. Germline assignment: CDR1 MNHEY and CDR2 SVGAGI. The V and J ends lost 5 bases and 3 bases, in that order; junction bases with no gene match: 5. The CDR3 sequence: CASSPGQGEETQYF. The CDR3 nucleotides are TGTGCCAGCAGTCCCGGACAGGGCGAAGAGACCCAGTACTTC.

V gene TRBV4-1 combines with J gene TRBJ2-5; 7 bases are shared with TRBD2. Germline V CDR1 and CDR2: MGHRA, YSYEKL. The CDR3 contains 17 residues. The V gene end was trimmed by 3 bases and the J gene end by 4 bases; junction bases not matched to a gene: 14. The CDR3 DNA reads as TGCGCCAGCAGCCATCCTACGGCTAGCGGTACGATAGAGACCCAGTACTTC. Encoded protein: CASSHPTASGTIETQYF.

V is TRBV18 and J is TRBJ2-1; D unresolved. The V gene's germline CDR1 is KGHSH and CDR2 LQKENI. V was shortened by 3 bases and J by 10 bases, with 10 bases between the two germline ends. The length of the CDR3 is 12 residues. The CDR3 sequence: CASSPSSREQFF. The CDR3 DNA reads as TGTGCCAGCTCACCGTCGAGTCGAGAGCAGTTCTTC.

The rearrangement joins TRBV21-1 to TRBJ1-2; the table's D call, TRBD1, was not checked against the DNA. TRBV21-1 is a known pseudogene. This CDR3 spans 19 amino acids. The CDR3 coding sequence is TGTGCCAGCAGCAAAAAAACAGGGGGCCCTGGGAGGACAAATTATGGCTACACCTTC. Its translation: CASSKKTGGPGRTNYGYTF.

The chain joins TRBV19 to TRBJ1-6; D is undetermined. Trimming removed 3 bases from V and 4 bases from J, with 10 bases in between. CDR3 size: 15 residues. In germline, CDR1 is LNHDA, CDR2 SQIVND (reference sequence). CDR3 in DNA: TGTGCCAGTAGTATTGTGGACGGGTATAATTCACCCCTCCACTTT. Translation gives CASSIVDGYNSPLHF.

This clone has more than one count but fewer than ten. The chain uses TRBV25-1 and TRBJ1-1, with D unclear. This CDR3 is built from 15 residues. Trimming took 0 bases from V and 1 from J, leaving 9 bases between them. CDR1 MGHDK and CDR2 SYGVNS come from the germline V gene. The CDR3 region is CASSEYFGGNTEAFF. The CDR3 DNA follows: TGTGCCAGCAGTGAATATTTTGGAGGGAACACTGAAGCTTTCTTT.

Written as DNA, the CDR3 is TGTGCCAGCACCAGGACCGGGAGCTCCTACGAGCAGTACTTC. Its translation: CASTRTGSSYEQYF. V and J are TRBV6-5 and TRBJ2-7; maybe TRBD2 (6 bases). This CDR3 has 14 amino acids. Germline V gives CDR1 MNHEY, CDR2 SVGAGI. Trimming shortened V by 7 bases and J by 0 bases, and 13 bases separated the two germline ends.

The CDR3: CASSGPGFYEQYF. The CDR3 nucleotides read TGTGCCAGTAGTGGGCCGGGATTCTACGAGCAGTACTTC. V usage is TRBV19 and J usage is TRBJ2-7, with D perhaps matching TRBD2 (5 bases). CDR3 length equals 13 residues. The germline V and J ends were trimmed by 5 bases and 3 bases, with 11 bases remaining between them. Germline V gives CDR1 LNHDA, CDR2 SQIVND (reference sequence).

J is TRBJ2-5 and V is TRBV15; 7 nucleotides line up with TRBD2. Germline V lookup: CDR1 LNHNV, CDR2 YYDKDF (reference sequence). V trimming: 0 bases; J trimming: 2 bases; junction bases outside the gene matches: 6. This CDR3 region has 16 residues. This chain's CDR3 is CATSRDGASGQETQYF. The CDR3 nucleotides are TGTGCCACCAGCAGAGATGGGGCTAGCGGACAAGAGACCCAGTACTTC.

The chain joins TRBV18 to TRBJ2-2; D unresolved. Germline V gene sequence: CDR1 KGHSH, CDR2 LQKENI. V lost 3 bases to trimming and J lost 2 bases, with 7 bases between them. CDR3 length: 14 residues. The CDR3 protein is CASSPSPNTGELFF. CDR3 DNA: TGTGCCAGCTCACCTTCACCCAACACCGGGGAGCTGTTTTTT.

V is TRBV10-3 and J is TRBJ2-2, with 11 bases identical to TRBD2. J lost 5 bases, V lost 2 bases, and 16 bases had no gene match. The V gene's germline CDR1 is ENHRY and CDR2 SYGVKD. This CDR3 region has 20 residues. For the CDR3, the DNA is TGTGCCATCAGTGAGCCCCCCGCCACTAGCGGGAGTTACCATACCGGGGAGCTGTTTTTT. Translation gives CAISEPPATSGSYHTGELFF.

The J gene is TRBJ2-5, the V gene TRBV27; D uncertain. The length of the CDR3 is 12 residues. The germline CDR1 and CDR2 sequences are MNHEY and SMNVEV (reference sequence). Trimming shortened V by 6 bases and J by 4 bases, and 9 bases separated the two germline ends. Here the CDR3 reads CASRGVAETQYF. The CDR3 DNA follows: TGTGCCAGCAGGGGTGTGGCAGAGACCCAGTACTTC.

This clone is classed as medium-sized. The chain links TRBV6-6 to TRBJ1-3; the D is unclear. V was shortened by 2 bases and J by 0 bases, with 8 bases between the two germline ends. Germline V lookup: CDR1 MNHNY, CDR2 SVGAGI (reference sequence). The CDR3 extends over 15 amino acids. CDR3 amino acids: CASSYEWSSGNTIYF. CDR3 DNA: TGTGCCAGCAGTTACGAATGGAGCTCTGGAAACACCATATATTTT.

V and J are TRBV6-5 and TRBJ2-7, with a possible D match to TRBD2 (5 bases). V was shortened by 0 bases and J by 2 bases, with 11 bases between the two germline ends. The V gene's germline CDR1 is MNHEY and CDR2 SVGAGI. This CDR3 has 15 amino acids. The CDR3 nucleotides are TGTGCCAGCAGTTACTCGACTGACGGGACCTACGAGCAGTACTTC. Translated, it gives CASSYSTDGTYEQYF.

The V gene is TRBV4-1, the J gene TRBJ2-7; 10 bases line up with TRBD2. Germline CDR1 reads MGHRA; CDR2 reads YSYEKL. With 4 bases clipped from V and 6 bases from J, the junction kept 18 bases outside the gene matches. The CDR3 sequence is 18 residues long. The CDR3 DNA is TGCGCCAGCAGCCCGACTAGCGGGTTATCTGGAATTACGGGCGAGCAGTACTTC. This gives the protein CASSPTSGLSGITGEQYF.

The rearrangement links TRBV19 to TRBJ1-1; 7 bases are shared with TRBD1. V dropped 3 bases and J dropped 1; count of bases not matched to a gene: 5. The CDR3 sequence is 15 residues long. The V gene's germline CDR1 is LNHDA and CDR2 SQIVND (reference sequence). The CDR3 DNA reads as TGTGCCAGTAGTATTTACGGGACAGAGAACACTGAAGCTTTCTTT. It yields the protein CASSIYGTENTEAFF.